This entry lists 2 T cell receptor beta chains sequenced from one sample in a study of cytomegalovirus exposure and HLA in healthy donors. 60 Vbeta and 13 Jbeta primers were used in PCR. Sequencing was performed with immunoSEQ multiplex PCR; in TCRdb, only in-frame clones are kept and a portion is missing. The sample has about 140,000 clones; 65% to 85% are singletons. The sample taken for sequencing was PBMCs. These receptors were obtained from a young man in good health and CMV-seronegative.

The genes are TRBV5-1 and TRBJ2-2, with 12 bases matching TRBD2. Per the germline V gene, CDR1 is SGHRS and CDR2 is YFSETQ. CDR3 length: 15 residues. V lost 0 bases to trimming and J lost 6 bases; unmatched junction nucleotides: 0. The CDR3 bases are TGCGCCAGCAGCTTGGGACTAGCGGGAGCCGGGGAGCTGTTTTTT. Translation gives CASSLGLAGAGELFF.

The chain is built from TRBV2 and TRBJ1-2; 7 positions match TRBD1. The CDR3 loop spans 14 amino acids. V lost 6 bases to trimming and J lost 4 bases; unmatched junction nucleotides: 8. Germline loops: CDR1 SNHLY, CDR2 FYNNEI. This chain's CDR3 is CASRTDRTAYGYTF. The CDR3, as DNA: TGTGCCAGCAGGACGGACAGGACGGCCTATGGCTACACCTTC.